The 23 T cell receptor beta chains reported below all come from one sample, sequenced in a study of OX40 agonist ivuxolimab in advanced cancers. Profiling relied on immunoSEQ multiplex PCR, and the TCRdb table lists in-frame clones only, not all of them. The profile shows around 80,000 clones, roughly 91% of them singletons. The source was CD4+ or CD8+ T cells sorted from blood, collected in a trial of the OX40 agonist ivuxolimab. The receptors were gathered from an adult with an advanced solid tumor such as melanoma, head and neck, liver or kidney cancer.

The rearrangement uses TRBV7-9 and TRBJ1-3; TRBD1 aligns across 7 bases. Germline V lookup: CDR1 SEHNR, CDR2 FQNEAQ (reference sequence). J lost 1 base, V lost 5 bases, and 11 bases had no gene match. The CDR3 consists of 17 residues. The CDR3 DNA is TGTGCCAGCAGCACGGGGACAGCAGGCAATTCTGGAAACACCATATATTTT. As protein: CASSTGTAGNSGNTIYF.

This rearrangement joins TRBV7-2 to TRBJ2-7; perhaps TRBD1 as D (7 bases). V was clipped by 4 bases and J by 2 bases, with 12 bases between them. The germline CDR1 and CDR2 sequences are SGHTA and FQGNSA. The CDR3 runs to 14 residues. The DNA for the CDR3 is TGTGCCAGCAGCTCGCAGGGGGGTCCCTACGAGCAGTACTTC. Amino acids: CASSSQGGPYEQYF.

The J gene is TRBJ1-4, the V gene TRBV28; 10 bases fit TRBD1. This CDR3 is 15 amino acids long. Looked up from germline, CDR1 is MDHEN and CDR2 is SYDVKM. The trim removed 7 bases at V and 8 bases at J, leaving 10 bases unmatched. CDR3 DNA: TGTGCCAGCACCTCCTTGACAGGGGGCTCGGAAAAACTGTTTTTT. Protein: CASTSLTGGSEKLFF.

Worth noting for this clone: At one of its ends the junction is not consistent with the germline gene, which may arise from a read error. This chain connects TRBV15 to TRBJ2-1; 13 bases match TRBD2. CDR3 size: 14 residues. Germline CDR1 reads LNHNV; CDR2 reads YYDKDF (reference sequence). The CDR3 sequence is CATRRGLAGDEQFF. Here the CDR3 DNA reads TGTGCCACCAGAAGAGGACTAGCGGGAGATGAGCAGTTCTTC. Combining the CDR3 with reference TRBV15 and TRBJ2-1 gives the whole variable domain DAMVIQNPRYQVTQFGKPVTLSCSQTLNHNVMYWYQQKSSQAPKLLFHYYDKDFNNEADTPDNFQSRRPNTSFCFLDIRSPGLGDTAMYLCATRRGLAGDEQFFGPGTRLTVL.

CDR3 nucleotides: TGTGCCAGCAGCTCGTCCCGGACGCTGCGATGGGGTGAGCAGTTCTTC. Its protein is CASSSSRTLRWGEQFF. This chain links TRBV5-4 with TRBJ2-1; D is unresolved. The germline CDR1 and CDR2 sequences are SGHNT and YYREEE (reference sequence). The CDR3 runs to 16 residues. V was pared by 3 bases and J by 9 bases, with 22 bases between. Looking up the rest from reference TRBV5-4 and TRBJ2-1 gives the full variable domain: ETGVTQSPTHLIKTRGQQVTLRCSSQSGHNTVSWYQQALGQGPQFIFQYYREEENGRGNFPPRFSGLQFPNYSSELNVNALELDDSALYLCASSSSRTLRWGEQFFGPGTRLTVL.

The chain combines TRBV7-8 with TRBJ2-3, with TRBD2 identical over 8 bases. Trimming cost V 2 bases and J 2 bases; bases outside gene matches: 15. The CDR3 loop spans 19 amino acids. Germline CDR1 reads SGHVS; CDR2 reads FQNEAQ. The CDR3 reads CASSLSGSGSRGVTDTQYF. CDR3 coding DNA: TGTGCCAGCAGCTTAAGTGGAAGCGGGAGCCGGGGGGTCACAGATACGCAGTATTTT.

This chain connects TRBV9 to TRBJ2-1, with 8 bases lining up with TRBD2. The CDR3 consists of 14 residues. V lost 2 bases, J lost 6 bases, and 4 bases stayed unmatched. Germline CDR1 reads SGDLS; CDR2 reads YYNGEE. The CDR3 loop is CASSVTSEINEQFF. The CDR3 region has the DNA TGTGCCAGCAGCGTGACTAGCGAGATCAATGAGCAGTTCTTC.

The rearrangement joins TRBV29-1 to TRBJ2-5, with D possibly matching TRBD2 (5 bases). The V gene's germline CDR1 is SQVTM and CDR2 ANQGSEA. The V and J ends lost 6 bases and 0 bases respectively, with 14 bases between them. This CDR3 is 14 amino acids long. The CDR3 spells CSVAGPGYQETQYF. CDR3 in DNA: TGCAGCGTGGCCGGGCCGGGGTACCAAGAGACCCAGTACTTC.

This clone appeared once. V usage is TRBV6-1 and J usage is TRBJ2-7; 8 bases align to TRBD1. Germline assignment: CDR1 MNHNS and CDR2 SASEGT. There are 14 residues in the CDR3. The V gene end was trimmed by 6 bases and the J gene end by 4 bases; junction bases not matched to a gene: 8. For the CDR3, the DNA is TGTGCCAGCAGGTCCGGGACAGGATCTTACGAGCAGTACTTC. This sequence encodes CASRSGTGSYEQYF.

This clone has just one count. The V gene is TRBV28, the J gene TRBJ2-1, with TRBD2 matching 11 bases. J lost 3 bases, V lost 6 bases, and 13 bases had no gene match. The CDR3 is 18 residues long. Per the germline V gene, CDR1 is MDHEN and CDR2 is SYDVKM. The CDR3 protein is CASRIWAPTSGSYNEQFF. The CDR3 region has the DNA TGTGCCAGCAGGATTTGGGCCCCTACTAGCGGGAGCTACAATGAGCAGTTCTTC.

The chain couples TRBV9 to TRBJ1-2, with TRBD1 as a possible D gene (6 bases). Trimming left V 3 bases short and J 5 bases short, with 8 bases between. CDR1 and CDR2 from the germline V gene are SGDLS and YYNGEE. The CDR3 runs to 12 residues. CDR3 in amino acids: CASSATGYGYTF. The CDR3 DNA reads TGTGCCAGCAGCGCTACAGGGTATGGCTACACCTTC.

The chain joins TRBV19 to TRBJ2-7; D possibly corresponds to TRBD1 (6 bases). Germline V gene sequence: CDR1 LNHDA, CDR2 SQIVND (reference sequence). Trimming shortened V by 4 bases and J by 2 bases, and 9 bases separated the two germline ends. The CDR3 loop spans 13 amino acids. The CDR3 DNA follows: TGTGCCAGTAGTAACGACAGGCCCTACGAGCAGTACTTC. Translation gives CASSNDRPYEQYF.

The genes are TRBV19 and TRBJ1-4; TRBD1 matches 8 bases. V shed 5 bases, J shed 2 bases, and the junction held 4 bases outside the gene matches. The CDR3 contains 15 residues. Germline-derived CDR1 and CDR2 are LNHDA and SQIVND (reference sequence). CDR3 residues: CASSATGVTNEKLFF. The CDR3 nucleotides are TGTGCCAGTAGTGCGACAGGGGTCACTAATGAAAAACTGTTTTTT.

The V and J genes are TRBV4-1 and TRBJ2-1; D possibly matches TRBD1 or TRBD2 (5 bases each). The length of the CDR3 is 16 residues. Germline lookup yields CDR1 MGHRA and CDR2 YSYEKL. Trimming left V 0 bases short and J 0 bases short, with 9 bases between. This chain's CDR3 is CASSQDGGFSYNEQFF. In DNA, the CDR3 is TGCGCCAGCAGCCAAGATGGGGGTTTCTCCTACAATGAGCAGTTCTTC.

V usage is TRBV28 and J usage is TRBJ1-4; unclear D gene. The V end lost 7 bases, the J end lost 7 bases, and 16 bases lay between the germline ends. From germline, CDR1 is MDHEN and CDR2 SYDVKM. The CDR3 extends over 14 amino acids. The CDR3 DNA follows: TGTGCCAGCATGGTCGGAGGGTCGGGTGAAAAACTGTTTTTT. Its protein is CASMVGGSGEKLFF.

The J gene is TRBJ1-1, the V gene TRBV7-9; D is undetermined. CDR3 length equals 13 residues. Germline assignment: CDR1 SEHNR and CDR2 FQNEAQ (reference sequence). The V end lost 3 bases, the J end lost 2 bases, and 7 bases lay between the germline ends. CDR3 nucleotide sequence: TGTGCCAGCAGCTTTGGGCTCAACACTGAAGCTTTCTTT. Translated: CASSFGLNTEAFF.

Here the CDR3 reads CASSLGSIQETQYF. In nucleotides, the CDR3 is TGTGCCAGCAGCTTAGGCAGCATCCAAGAGACCCAGTACTTC. The V and J genes are TRBV7-2 and TRBJ2-5; D uncertain. The ends were cut back, 1 base at V and 1 base at J, with 7 bases in the middle. The CDR3 sequence is 14 residues long. Germline V CDR1 and CDR2: SGHTA, FQGNSA.

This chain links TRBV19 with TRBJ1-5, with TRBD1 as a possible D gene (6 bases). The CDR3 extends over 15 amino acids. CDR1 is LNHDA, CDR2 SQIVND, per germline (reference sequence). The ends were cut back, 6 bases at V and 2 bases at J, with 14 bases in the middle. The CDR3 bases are TGTGCCAGTAGACTACAGGGATCAGGCAATCAGCCCCAGCATTTT. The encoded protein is CASRLQGSGNQPQHF.

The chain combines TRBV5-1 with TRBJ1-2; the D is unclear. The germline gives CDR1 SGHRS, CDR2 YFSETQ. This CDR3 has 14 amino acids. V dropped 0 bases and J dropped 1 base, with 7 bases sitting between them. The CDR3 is CASSLGNVNYGYTF. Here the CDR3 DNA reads TGCGCCAGCAGCTTGGGTAATGTTAACTATGGCTACACCTTC.

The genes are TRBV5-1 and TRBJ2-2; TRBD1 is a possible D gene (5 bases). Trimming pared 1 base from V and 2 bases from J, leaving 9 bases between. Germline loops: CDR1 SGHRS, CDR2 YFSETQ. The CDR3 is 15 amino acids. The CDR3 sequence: CASSLTGINTGELFF. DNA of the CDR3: TGCGCCAGCAGCTTGACAGGAATAAACACCGGGGAGCTGTTTTTT. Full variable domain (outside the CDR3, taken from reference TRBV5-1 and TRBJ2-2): KAGVTQTPRYLIKTRGQQVTLSCSPISGHRSVSWYQQTPGQGLQFLFEYFSETQRNKGNFPGRFSGRQFSNSRSEMNVSTLELGDSALYLCASSLTGINTGELFFGEGSRLTVL.

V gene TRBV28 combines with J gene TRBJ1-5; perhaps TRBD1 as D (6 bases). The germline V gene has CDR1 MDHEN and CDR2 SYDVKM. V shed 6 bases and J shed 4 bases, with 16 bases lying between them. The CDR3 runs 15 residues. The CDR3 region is CASSQRADRNQPQHF. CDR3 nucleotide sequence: TGTGCCAGCAGCCAACGCGCGGACAGAAATCAGCCCCAGCATTTT.

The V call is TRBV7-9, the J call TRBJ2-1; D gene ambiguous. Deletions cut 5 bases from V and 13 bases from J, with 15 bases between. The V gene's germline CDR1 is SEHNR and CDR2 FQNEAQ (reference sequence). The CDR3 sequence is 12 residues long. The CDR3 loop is CASSTPPGPQFF. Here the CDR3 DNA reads TGTGCCAGCAGCACCCCGCCGGGCCCCCAGTTCTTC.

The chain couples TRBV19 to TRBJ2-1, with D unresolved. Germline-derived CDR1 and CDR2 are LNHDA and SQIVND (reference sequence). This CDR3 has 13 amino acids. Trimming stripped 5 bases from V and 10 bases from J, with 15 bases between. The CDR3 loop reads CASSFSVGLEQFF. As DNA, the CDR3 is TGTGCCAGTAGTTTTTCCGTAGGGCTAGAGCAGTTCTTC.